These T cell receptor beta chains were read from a single sample in a study of blood T cells in healthy people across ages. MiXCR, applied by TCRdb to the 5' RACE reads, yields one record per CDR3 protein. Found here are roughly 1,500,000 distinct CDR3 sequences, 42% of them singletons; the top ten hold 7.9%. Sequenced input: blood. The source is a woman younger than 35 in good health. Each CDR3 is given with its conserved first and last residue. D genes are given only for firm matches. Some rows mark clone size as missing; the rest say once, few, many or name a class of expanded clone.

clone_size,j_call,d_call,v_call,cdr3_aa,cdr3_nt
many,TRBJ2-6,NA,TRBV6-1,CASMGRASGANVLTF,TGTGCCAGCATGGGCAGGGCCTCTGGGGCCAACGTCCTGACTTTC
few,TRBJ2-1,NA,TRBV27,CASSFGNNEQFF,TGTGCCAGCAGTTTTGGTAACAATGAGCAGTTCTTC
NA,TRBJ1-6,TRBD1,TRBV15,CATSSDRVGSPLHF,TGTGCCACCAGCAGTGACAGGGTTGGTTCACCCCTCCACTTT
few,TRBJ2-5,NA,TRBV2,CASSGHETQYF,TGTGCCAGCAGTGGCCACGAGACCCAGTACTTC
NA,TRBJ1-2,TRBD1,TRBV3-1,CASSQEAGQGCTF,TGTGCCAGCAGCCAAGAGGCGGGACAGGGATGCACCTTC
NA,TRBJ2-7,TRBD1,TRBV6-6,CASSHTGVNEQYF,TGTGCCAGCAGCCATACAGGGGTTAACGAGCAGTACTTC
NA,TRBJ2-7,NA,TRBV21-1,CASSKRQGLGEQYF,TGTGCCAGCAGCAAAAGACAGGGGTTAGGCGAGCAGTACTTC
once,TRBJ1-2,NA,TRBV4-1,CASSQDKYDAINYGYTF,TGCGCCAGCAGCCAAGATAAATATGATGCAATAAACTATGGCTACACCTTC
NA,TRBJ2-1,TRBD1,TRBV7-8,CASSLRVGTGYNEQFF,TGTGCCAGCAGCTTAAGGGTAGGGACAGGCTACAATGAGCAGTTCTTC
NA,TRBJ1-1,NA,TRBV7-8,CASRDSQNTEAFF,TGTGCCAGCAGGGACAGCCAGAACACTGAAGCTTTCTTT
NA,TRBJ1-4,NA,TRBV6-1,CATHGTWGEKLFF,TGTGCCACCCACGGGACCTGGGGTGAAAAACTGTTTTTT
few,TRBJ2-7,NA,TRBV28,CASSPIAYEQYF,TGTGCCAGCAGTCCTATAGCGTACGAGCAGTACTTC